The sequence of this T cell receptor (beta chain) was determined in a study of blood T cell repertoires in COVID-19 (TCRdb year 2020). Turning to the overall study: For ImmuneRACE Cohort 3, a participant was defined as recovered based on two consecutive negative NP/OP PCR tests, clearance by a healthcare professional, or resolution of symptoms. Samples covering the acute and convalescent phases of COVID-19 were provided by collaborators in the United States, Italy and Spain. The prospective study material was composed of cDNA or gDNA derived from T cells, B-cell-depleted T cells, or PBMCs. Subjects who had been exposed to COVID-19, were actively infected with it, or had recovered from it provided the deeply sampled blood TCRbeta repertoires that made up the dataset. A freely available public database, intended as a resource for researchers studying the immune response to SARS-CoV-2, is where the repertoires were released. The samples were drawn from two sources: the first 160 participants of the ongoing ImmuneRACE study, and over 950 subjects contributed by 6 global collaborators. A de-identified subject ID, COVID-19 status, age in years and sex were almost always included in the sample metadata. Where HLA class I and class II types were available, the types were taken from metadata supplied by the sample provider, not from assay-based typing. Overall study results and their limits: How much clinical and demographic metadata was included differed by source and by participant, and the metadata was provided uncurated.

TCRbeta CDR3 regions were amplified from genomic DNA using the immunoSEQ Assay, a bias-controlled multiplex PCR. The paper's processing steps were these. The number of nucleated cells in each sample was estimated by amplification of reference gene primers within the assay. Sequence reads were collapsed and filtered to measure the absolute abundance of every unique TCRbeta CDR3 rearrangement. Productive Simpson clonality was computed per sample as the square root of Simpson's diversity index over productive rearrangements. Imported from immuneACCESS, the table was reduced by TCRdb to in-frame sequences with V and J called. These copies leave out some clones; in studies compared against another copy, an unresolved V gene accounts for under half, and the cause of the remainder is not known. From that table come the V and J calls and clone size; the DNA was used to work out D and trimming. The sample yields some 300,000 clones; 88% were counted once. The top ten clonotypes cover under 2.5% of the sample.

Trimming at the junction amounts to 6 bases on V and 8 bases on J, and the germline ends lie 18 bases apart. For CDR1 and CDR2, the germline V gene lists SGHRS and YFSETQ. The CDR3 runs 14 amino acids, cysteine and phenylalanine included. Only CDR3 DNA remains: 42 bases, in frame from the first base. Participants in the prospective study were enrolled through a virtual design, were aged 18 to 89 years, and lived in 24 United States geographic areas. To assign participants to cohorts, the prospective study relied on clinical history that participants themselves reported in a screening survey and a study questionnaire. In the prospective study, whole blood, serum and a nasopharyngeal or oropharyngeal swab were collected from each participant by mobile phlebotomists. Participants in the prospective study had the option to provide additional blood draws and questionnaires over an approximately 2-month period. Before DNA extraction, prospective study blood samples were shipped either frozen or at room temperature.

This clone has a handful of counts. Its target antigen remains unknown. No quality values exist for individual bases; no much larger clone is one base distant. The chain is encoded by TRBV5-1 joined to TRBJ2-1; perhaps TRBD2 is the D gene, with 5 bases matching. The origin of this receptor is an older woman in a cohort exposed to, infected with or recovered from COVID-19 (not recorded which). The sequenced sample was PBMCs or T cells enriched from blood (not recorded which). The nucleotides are TGCGCCAGCACGAGGGCTGACGCAGGCGATGAGCAGTTCTTC. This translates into CASTRADAGDEQFF.